The entry that follows covers one T cell receptor beta chain sequence. Antigen specificity is unknown. Peripheral blood was collected from the related graft donor on the marrow donation day. This specimen comes from a study of T cells after posttransplantation cyclophosphamide. Study-level results: Skin or GI-infiltrating T cells shared few TRB sequences with blood. Donor CD8+ memory clones often dominated recipient blood repertoires at later times.

Libraries were prepared by immunoSEQ multiplex PCR; TCRdb keeps only in-frame clonotypes and omits some of them. The top ten clones hold roughly 29% of a sample with 6,500 to 8,000 clones, 78% of them seen once. Germline CDR1 SGDLS, CDR2 YYNGEE. CDR3 size: 14 residues. J gave up 3 bases and V 2 bases, and 2 bases lay outside the gene matches. This TCR was sampled from a woman aged 50 to 60 in good health and a related stem cell transplant donor. The sequenced sample consisted of memory CD4+ T cells sorted from blood. The genes are TRBV9 and TRBJ1-5, with TRBD1 matching 7 bases. The CDR3 protein is CASSVTGDNQPQHF. The CDR3 DNA follows: TGTGCCAGCAGCGTCACAGGGGACAATCAGCCCCAGCATTTT.